Listed below are T cell receptor beta chains from one sample, sequenced in a study of identical twins. MiXCR, applied by TCRdb to the 5' RACE reads, yields one record per CDR3 protein. The table lists approximately 590,000 distinct CDR3 sequences, approximately 10% of them singletons, with 2.5% to 3% in the top ten. The same data also went into a second study, on yellow fever vaccine responses in identical twins.

The sample comprised PBMCs. The source of these receptors is a woman aged 18-30 years in good health. Each CDR3 is given with its conserved first and last residue. D genes are given only for firm matches. Clone size is not always given. Where it is, it says once, few, many or a class for expanded clones.

clone_size: few; j_call: TRBJ2-1; d_call: TRBD1; v_call: TRBV11-3; cdr3_nt: TGTGCCAGCAGCCGGGAACAGGGGATTGAGCAGTTCTTC; cdr3_aa: CASSREQGIEQFF
clone_size: many; j_call: TRBJ2-3; d_call: TRBD2; v_call: TRBV11-2; cdr3_nt: TGTGCCAGCAGCCCTCGGACTAGCGGGGGCACAGATACGCAGTATTTT; cdr3_aa: CASSPRTSGGTDTQYF
clone_size: few; j_call: TRBJ1-2; d_call: TRBD1; v_call: TRBV27; cdr3_nt: TGTGCCAGCAGTTACAGGGGAGGTGGCTACACCTTC; cdr3_aa: CASSYRGGGYTF
clone_size: many; j_call: TRBJ2-1; d_call: -; v_call: TRBV14; cdr3_nt: TGTGCCAGCAGCCAAGTTGGTGGGAGGTACAATGAGCAGTTCTTC; cdr3_aa: CASSQVGGRYNEQFF
clone_size: -; j_call: TRBJ1-5; d_call: -; v_call: TRBV7-9; cdr3_nt: TGTGCCAGCAGCTTGGGGGGACCAAGCAATCAGCCCCAGCATTTT; cdr3_aa: CASSLGGPSNQPQHF
clone_size: -; j_call: TRBJ2-5; d_call: -; v_call: TRBV13; cdr3_nt: TGTGCCAGCAGCCTTGTAACCGATCAATTTGGGACCCAGTACTTC; cdr3_aa: CASSLVTDQFGTQYF
clone_size: few; j_call: TRBJ2-1; d_call: TRBD2; v_call: TRBV7-2; cdr3_nt: TGTGCCAGCAGTACTCCCGGGACTAGCGCGGCCCGGCAGTTCTTC; cdr3_aa: CASSTPGTSAARQFF
clone_size: few; j_call: TRBJ2-7; d_call: -; v_call: TRBV9; cdr3_nt: TGTGCCAGCAGCTCTCAGACTGCGGGGGCATCCTACGAGCAGTACTTC; cdr3_aa: CASSSQTAGASYEQYF
clone_size: many; j_call: TRBJ2-1; d_call: TRBD1; v_call: TRBV5-1; cdr3_nt: TGTGCCAGCAGCCCCGGGACAGGGTCCTACAATGAGCAGTTCTTC; cdr3_aa: CASSPGTGSYNEQFF
clone_size: -; j_call: TRBJ1-2; d_call: -; v_call: TRBV4-3; cdr3_nt: TGCGCCAGCAGCCAATCTGTAGGGGTCCATGGCTACACCTTC; cdr3_aa: CASSQSVGVHGYTF
clone_size: few; j_call: TRBJ2-3; d_call: TRBD2; v_call: TRBV20-1; cdr3_nt: TGCAGTGCTAGAGATGGGACTAGCGGGGGAGTGCAGTATTTT; cdr3_aa: CSARDGTSGGVQYF